Described below is a single T cell receptor beta chain sequence and its context. Its cognate antigen is unknown. Assay used: immunoSEQ multiplex PCR; TCRdb lists only in-frame clones, some missing. The sample has about 73,000 clones; under 95% are singletons. The sample originates from a study of OX40 agonist ivuxolimab in advanced cancers. Study as a whole: Partial responses occurred in Three dose-escalation patients, one with hepatocellular carcinoma and two with cutaneous melanoma.

Patients with autoimmune history or systemic immunosuppression were excluded. General study points: Some patients without response likewise showed low normalized clonal expansion.

Trimming pared 4 bases from V and 9 bases from J, leaving 9 bases between. In germline, CDR1 is SGHTA, CDR2 FQGNSA. The CDR3 runs 11 residues. Sequenced material: CD4+ or CD8+ T cells sorted from blood, taken in a trial of the OX40 agonist ivuxolimab. The V gene is TRBV7-2, the J gene TRBJ1-2; D is unresolved. This receptor was identified in an adult with an advanced solid tumor such as melanoma, head and neck, liver or kidney cancer. The CDR3 sequence: CASSSSLSYTF. The CDR3 DNA reads TGTGCCAGCAGCTCGTCCCTGAGCTACACCTTC.